These T cell receptor beta chains were read from a single sample in a study of beta chain features in type 1 diabetes. Method: immunoSEQ multiplex PCR; TCRdb's copy keeps in-frame clones and lacks some. Among roughly 150,000 clones listed, roughly 59% were seen once. Sequenced input: naive CD4+ T cells from blood. Receptors were obtained from a man aged 25 to 40 with type 1 diabetes. Each CDR3 is given with its conserved first and last residue. A D gene is named only where the DNA matches it firmly. The size entry is marked missing in some rows and otherwise reads once, few, many or a size class.

D gene: .
clone size: .
J gene: TRBJ2-7
V gene: TRBV6-6
CDR3 DNA: TGTGCCAGCAGTTACCGCCCGACTGGGAGCTCCTACGAGCAGTACTTC
CDR3 protein: CASSYRPTGSSYEQYF

D gene: .
clone size: .
J gene: TRBJ1-1
V gene: TRBV30
CDR3 DNA: TGTGCCTGGAGTCCGTTGCCCAACACTGAAGCTTTCTTT
CDR3 protein: CAWSPLPNTEAFF

D gene: TRBD1
clone size: .
J gene: TRBJ2-3
V gene: TRBV18
CDR3 DNA: TGTGCCAGCTCACGCCGGGACAGGGGTACAGATACGCAGTATTTT
CDR3 protein: CASSRRDRGTDTQYF

D gene: .
clone size: .
J gene: TRBJ2-7
V gene: TRBV9
CDR3 DNA: TGTGCCAGCAGCGTATCCGGGGAACCCTACGAGCAGTACTTC
CDR3 protein: CASSVSGEPYEQYF

D gene: .
clone size: .
J gene: TRBJ1-1
V gene: TRBV7-9
CDR3 DNA: TGTGCCAGCAGCTTAGGTCAGGGCACTGAAGCTTTCTTT
CDR3 protein: CASSLGQGTEAFF

D gene: .
clone size: .
J gene: TRBJ2-6
V gene: TRBV28
CDR3 DNA: TGTGCCAGCAGGTGGGCCAACGTCCTGACTTTC
CDR3 protein: CASRWANVLTF

D gene: .
clone size: few
J gene: TRBJ2-3
V gene: TRBV5-1
CDR3 DNA: TGCGCCAGCAGCTTGATGTGGAGCGCTAGCACAGATACGCAGTATTTT
CDR3 protein: CASSLMWSASTDTQYF

D gene: .
clone size: few
J gene: TRBJ1-2
V gene: TRBV11-2
CDR3 DNA: TGTGCCAGCAGCTTAGATAACGGCGGGTTCTACACCTTC
CDR3 protein: CASSLDNGGFYTF

D gene: .
clone size: .
J gene: TRBJ2-1
V gene: TRBV28
CDR3 DNA: TGTGCCAGCAGTTCCCCGTATGAGCAGTTCTTC
CDR3 protein: CASSSPYEQFF

D gene: .
clone size: .
J gene: TRBJ2-3
V gene: TRBV21-1
CDR3 DNA: TGTGCCAGCAGCGGAAAAGTTCGGAGCGGTCCTGGCACAGATACGCAGTATTTT
CDR3 protein: CASSGKVRSGPGTDTQYF

D gene: TRBD1
clone size: .
J gene: TRBJ2-3
V gene: TRBV4-3
CDR3 DNA: TGCGCCAGCAGCCAAGTCCAGGGGGCCGGAACAGATACGCAGTATTTT
CDR3 protein: CASSQVQGAGTDTQYF

D gene: TRBD1
clone size: few
J gene: TRBJ2-7
V gene: TRBV7-6
CDR3 DNA: TGTGCCAGCACCACAGGGGGCGGATACGAGCAGTACTTC
CDR3 protein: CASTTGGGYEQYF

D gene: TRBD1
clone size: .
J gene: TRBJ1-1
V gene: TRBV10-3
CDR3 DNA: TGTGCCATCAGTGATTTGGACAGGGTGAGCACTGAAGCTTTCTTT
CDR3 protein: CAISDLDRVSTEAFF

D gene: .
clone size: .
J gene: TRBJ2-3
V gene: TRBV29-1
CDR3 DNA: TGCAGCGTTGAGAACCTTAAGAACGCCTGGGGGGCGCCGGGCGTTACGCAGTATTTT
CDR3 protein: CSVENLKNAWGAPGVTQYF

D gene: TRBD2
clone size: once
J gene: TRBJ2-5
V gene: TRBV7-2
CDR3 DNA: TGTGCCAGCAGCTCGCTAGCGGGGGGGCCAGAGACCCAGTACTTC
CDR3 protein: CASSSLAGGPETQYF

D gene: .
clone size: .
J gene: TRBJ1-3
V gene: TRBV7-9
CDR3 DNA: TGTGCCAGCAGCTTAGAGACGGGAAACACCATATATTTT
CDR3 protein: CASSLETGNTIYF

D gene: .
clone size: .
J gene: TRBJ2-3
V gene: TRBV6-5
CDR3 DNA: TGTGCCAGCAGTTCAGGAGATACGCAGTATTTT
CDR3 protein: CASSSGDTQYF

D gene: TRBD2
clone size: .
J gene: TRBJ2-3
V gene: TRBV7-2
CDR3 DNA: TGTGCCAGCAGCTTTTCGGGGCTAGCGGGGGGCTTCAGCACAGATACGCAGTATTTT
CDR3 protein: CASSFSGLAGGFSTDTQYF

D gene: .
clone size: .
J gene: TRBJ1-3
V gene: TRBV6-5
CDR3 DNA: TGTGCCAGCAGTTACTCACAATACTCTGGAAACACCATATATTTT
CDR3 protein: CASSYSQYSGNTIYF

D gene: .
clone size: .
J gene: TRBJ2-1
V gene: TRBV15
CDR3 DNA: TGTGCCACCAGCAGGGGAGTAGATGAGCAGTTCTTC
CDR3 protein: CATSRGVDEQFF

D gene: .
clone size: .
J gene: TRBJ2-5
V gene: TRBV2
CDR3 DNA: TGTGCCAGCAGCCCAGGGGTCTGGGAGACCCAGTACTTC
CDR3 protein: CASSPGVWETQYF

D gene: TRBD1
clone size: .
J gene: TRBJ1-2
V gene: TRBV7-9
CDR3 DNA: TGTGCCAGCAGCTTGGATTTGACAGGGCCGTACACCTTC
CDR3 protein: CASSLDLTGPYTF

D gene: .
clone size: .
J gene: TRBJ1-4
V gene: TRBV14
CDR3 DNA: TGTGCCAGCAGCCCCGCTTCCGAAAAACTGTTTTTT
CDR3 protein: CASSPASEKLFF

D gene: .
clone size: .
J gene: TRBJ2-5
V gene: TRBV2
CDR3 DNA: TGTGCCAGCACGACAGCAAAAGAGACCCAGTACTTC
CDR3 protein: CASTTAKETQYF

D gene: .
clone size: .
J gene: TRBJ2-7
V gene: TRBV7-9
CDR3 DNA: TGTGCCAGCAGCTTAGAACCGCTACACGAGCAGTACTTC
CDR3 protein: CASSLEPLHEQYF

D gene: TRBD2
clone size: .
J gene: TRBJ2-3
V gene: TRBV9
CDR3 DNA: TGTGCCAGCAGCGATCAGACTAGCGGGGTAGATACGCAGTATTTT
CDR3 protein: CASSDQTSGVDTQYF

D gene: TRBD1
clone size: .
J gene: TRBJ2-5
V gene: TRBV29-1
CDR3 DNA: TGCAGCGTGGTCCCGGGACAGGGAAACCAAGAGACCCAGTACTTC
CDR3 protein: CSVVPGQGNQETQYF

D gene: .
clone size: .
J gene: TRBJ2-5
V gene: TRBV11-2
CDR3 DNA: TGTGCCAGCAGGTCCTTCGTACAAGAGACCCAGTACTTC
CDR3 protein: CASRSFVQETQYF

D gene: .
clone size: .
J gene: TRBJ2-7
V gene: TRBV5-4
CDR3 DNA: TGTGCCAGCAGCTTATCCCCCAGCGGAACGGTAGTGTCCTACGAGCAGTACTTC
CDR3 protein: CASSLSPSGTVVSYEQYF

D gene: TRBD2
clone size: .
J gene: TRBJ2-1
V gene: TRBV7-9
CDR3 DNA: TGTGCCAGCAGCGCCCCACCCCGAGGGGGACTAGGAGCGTTTGAGCAGTTCTTC
CDR3 protein: CASSAPPRGGLGAFEQFF

D gene: TRBD1
clone size: .
J gene: TRBJ2-7
V gene: TRBV27
CDR3 DNA: TGTGCCAGCAGTGTGGGACAGCTCTACGAGCAGTACTTC
CDR3 protein: CASSVGQLYEQYF

D gene: .
clone size: once
J gene: TRBJ1-4
V gene: TRBV7-2
CDR3 DNA: TGTGCCAGCAGCTGGACCTCAACTAATGAAAAACTGTTTTTT
CDR3 protein: CASSWTSTNEKLFF

D gene: .
clone size: .
J gene: TRBJ2-2
V gene: TRBV29-1
CDR3 DNA: TGCAGCGCCCGCCTGGGGCTGGTCGGGGAGCTGTTTTTT
CDR3 protein: CSARLGLVGELFF

D gene: TRBD2
clone size: few
J gene: TRBJ2-5
V gene: TRBV7-8
CDR3 DNA: TGTGCCAGCAGCCCGCTAGCGGGGGTGCCGGAGACCCAGTACTTC
CDR3 protein: CASSPLAGVPETQYF

D gene: TRBD2
clone size: .
J gene: TRBJ2-3
V gene: TRBV7-2
CDR3 DNA: TGTGCCAGCAGCCGTAGCGGGGCTAGCACAGATACGCAGTATTTT
CDR3 protein: CASSRSGASTDTQYF

D gene: TRBD1
clone size: .
J gene: TRBJ1-4
V gene: TRBV27
CDR3 DNA: TGTGCCAGCAGCCCCGGACAGGGGGTGAAGAATAATGAAAAACTGTTTTTT
CDR3 protein: CASSPGQGVKNNEKLFF

D gene: .
clone size: .
J gene: TRBJ1-1
V gene: TRBV19
CDR3 DNA: TGTGCCAGTAGTATGGTCAGGGGATTGGCTTTCTTT
CDR3 protein: CASSMVRGLAFF

D gene: .
clone size: .
J gene: TRBJ2-4
V gene: TRBV4-1
CDR3 DNA: TGCGCCAGCAGCCAAGGAGGGATCGTAGCCAAAAACATTCAGTACTTC
CDR3 protein: CASSQGGIVAKNIQYF

D gene: .
clone size: .
J gene: TRBJ2-1
V gene: TRBV20-1
CDR3 DNA: TGCAGTGCTAGAGACCGCCATGAGCAGTTCTTC
CDR3 protein: CSARDRHEQFF

D gene: .
clone size: .
J gene: TRBJ2-7
V gene: TRBV23-1
CDR3 DNA: TGCGCCAGCAGTCACCGTGACTACGAGCAGTACTTC
CDR3 protein: CASSHRDYEQYF

D gene: TRBD2
clone size: .
J gene: TRBJ2-1
V gene: TRBV29-1
CDR3 DNA: TGCAGCGTTGGATCTAGCGGGGGGAACAATGAGCAGTTCTTC
CDR3 protein: CSVGSSGGNNEQFF

D gene: .
clone size: few
J gene: TRBJ1-1
V gene: TRBV29-1
CDR3 DNA: TGCAGCGTGTCCCGGGAGGCAGTGTACACTGAAGCTTTCTTT
CDR3 protein: CSVSREAVYTEAFF

D gene: .
clone size: .
J gene: TRBJ2-3
V gene: TRBV29-1
CDR3 DNA: TGCAGCGTTGCGGTGACATTCGATTTCGGTACGCAGTATTTT
CDR3 protein: CSVAVTFDFGTQYF

D gene: TRBD2
clone size: once
J gene: TRBJ2-1
V gene: TRBV7-7
CDR3 DNA: TGTGCCAGCAGCGCCCAAGCGGGACTAGCGGGTTCCAATGAGCAGTTCTTC
CDR3 protein: CASSAQAGLAGSNEQFF

D gene: .
clone size: .
J gene: TRBJ2-7
V gene: TRBV5-1
CDR3 DNA: TGCGCCAGCAGCTTGGACAGAGGGATCACCTACGAGCAGTACTTC
CDR3 protein: CASSLDRGITYEQYF

D gene: .
clone size: once
J gene: TRBJ2-1
V gene: TRBV10-3
CDR3 DNA: TGTGCCATCTCGACAGCCGGTTCCTACAATGAGCAGTTCTTC
CDR3 protein: CAISTAGSYNEQFF

D gene: .
clone size: .
J gene: TRBJ2-5
V gene: TRBV4-3
CDR3 DNA: TGCGCCAGCAGCCAAGATTTAGGGAAAGAGACCCAGTACTTC
CDR3 protein: CASSQDLGKETQYF

D gene: .
clone size: few
J gene: TRBJ2-3
V gene: TRBV28
CDR3 DNA: TGTGCCAGCAGCCCCACAGATACGCAGTATTTT
CDR3 protein: CASSPTDTQYF

D gene: .
clone size: .
J gene: TRBJ2-7
V gene: TRBV4-3
CDR3 DNA: TGCGCCAGCAGCCAACGTCGCACAGAATCCTACGAGCAGTACTTC
CDR3 protein: CASSQRRTESYEQYF

D gene: .
clone size: few
J gene: TRBJ2-2
V gene: TRBV9
CDR3 DNA: TGTGCCAGCAGCGTTACAGGGTACACCGGGGAGCTGTTTTTT
CDR3 protein: CASSVTGYTGELFF

D gene: .
clone size: .
J gene: TRBJ2-7
V gene: TRBV30
CDR3 DNA: TGTGCCTGTTCAACAGGTACCTACGAGCAGTACTTC
CDR3 protein: CACSTGTYEQYF

D gene: .
clone size: .
J gene: TRBJ2-7
V gene: TRBV13
CDR3 DNA: TGTGCCAGCAGCTTAACGGGGACCTACGAGCAGTACTTC
CDR3 protein: CASSLTGTYEQYF

D gene: TRBD1
clone size: few
J gene: TRBJ1-2
V gene: TRBV29-1
CDR3 DNA: TGCAGCCACCGTACCGGGACAGGCGGATGGACCTTC
CDR3 protein: CSHRTGTGGWTF

D gene: .
clone size: .
J gene: TRBJ2-2
V gene: TRBV23-1
CDR3 DNA: TGCGCCAGCAGTCAACGGACAGCCGACACCGGGGAGCTGTTTTTT
CDR3 protein: CASSQRTADTGELFF

D gene: .
clone size: once
J gene: TRBJ2-1
V gene: TRBV6-1
CDR3 DNA: TGTGCCAGCAGTGCCGGCCGAACCTCCTACAATGAGCAGTTCTTC
CDR3 protein: CASSAGRTSYNEQFF